The rows below give T cell receptor beta chains drawn from one sample of a study of blood T cell repertoires in COVID-19. Sequencing was performed with immunoSEQ multiplex PCR; in TCRdb, only in-frame clones are kept and a portion is missing. The profile shows 200,000 to 250,000 clones, roughly four fifths of them singletons. The source material was PBMCs or T cells enriched from blood (not recorded which). The receptors originated from a woman in her sixties or seventies who had recovered from COVID-19. Each CDR3 is given with its conserved first and last residue. Each record gives: CDR3 DNA, CDR3 protein, J gene, clone size, V gene, D gene. D genes are given only for firm matches. Only part of the rows carry a size: once, few, many, or a class if the clone is expanded.

DNA: TGTGCCAGCAGCTTAGATAGTAAAGTGAACACTGAAGCTTTCTTT
CDR3: CASSLDSKVNTEAFF
J: TRBJ1-1
size: -
V: TRBV11-3
D: -

DNA: TGTGCCAGTAGGTTGGACAGAAGCTCTGGAAACACCATATATTTT
CDR3: CASRLDRSSGNTIYF
J: TRBJ1-3
size: -
V: TRBV2
D: -

DNA: TGTGCCAGCAGCTTCCTAGCGGCCGCAGATACGCAGTATTTT
CDR3: CASSFLAAADTQYF
J: TRBJ2-3
size: -
V: TRBV5-5
D: TRBD2

DNA: TGTGCCAGCAGTGATTGGCAGGGTAATTCACCCCTCCACTTT
CDR3: CASSDWQGNSPLHF
J: TRBJ1-6
size: -
V: TRBV2
D: -

DNA: TGTGCCAGCTCACCGGGACAGGTGACCTACGAGCAGTACTTC
CDR3: CASSPGQVTYEQYF
J: TRBJ2-7
size: few
V: TRBV18
D: TRBD1

DNA: TGTGCCAGCAGCTCCAGCGGGGACGAGGGGGATACGCAGTATTTT
CDR3: CASSSSGDEGDTQYF
J: TRBJ2-3
size: once
V: TRBV7-2
D: TRBD2

DNA: TGTGCCTGGAGTCCCGGACAGTCCACAGATACGCAGTATTTT
CDR3: CAWSPGQSTDTQYF
J: TRBJ2-3
size: -
V: TRBV30
D: -

DNA: TGTGCCAGCAGTCACAGGGGGCCCATCCCCACCATTAGCAATCAGCCCCAGCATTTT
CDR3: CASSHRGPIPTISNQPQHF
J: TRBJ1-5
size: few
V: TRBV2
D: TRBD1

DNA: TGTGCCACCACGGGACAGGGTCGTGATGAGCAGTTCTTC
CDR3: CATTGQGRDEQFF
J: TRBJ2-1
size: -
V: TRBV10-3
D: TRBD1

DNA: TGTGCCAGCAGTTGGGACAGGGGGGACTATGGCTACACCTTC
CDR3: CASSWDRGDYGYTF
J: TRBJ1-2
size: -
V: TRBV6-5
D: TRBD1